A selection of T cell receptor beta chains follows, all from one sample in a study of T-cell memory formation after mild COVID-19. TCRdb re-analysed the 5' RACE reads in MiXCR, keeping a single row per CDR3 protein. This table holds roughly 100,000 distinct CDR3 sequences, about 13% found once. Sequenced input: PBMCs or a T cell subset sorted from them (not recorded which). The receptors shown here come from an adult woman who had mild COVID-19 (a few samples of this study predate the infection). Cell type and time point are not known. The CDR3 runs from the conserved cysteine through the conserved F or W. The D gene is left open where the match is weak. A clone size is listed for some rows: how often the clone was seen (once, few, many), or a class if it is expanded.

V gene,J gene,CDR3 length,clone size,D gene,CDR3 DNA,CDR3 protein
TRBV5-1,TRBJ2-5,14,few,-,TGCGCCAGCAGCTATCGGGACAACCAAGAGACCCAGTACTTC,CASSYRDNQETQYF
TRBV5-1,TRBJ2-7,15,-,TRBD1,TGCGCCAGCAGCTGGGGGACAGGAGTCTCCTACGAGCAGTACTTC,CASSWGTGVSYEQYF
TRBV3-1,TRBJ2-1,16,few,TRBD2,TGTGCCAGCAGCCAAGAAGGTAGCGGGGTATACAATGAGCAGTTCTTC,CASSQEGSGVYNEQFF
TRBV20-1,TRBJ2-7,12,few,-,TGCAGTGCCGGGGACAACTCCTACGAGCAGTACTTC,CSAGDNSYEQYF
TRBV20-1,TRBJ2-7,15,once,-,TGCAGTGCTCTCCTGGGCTATGAGCACCCCTACGAGCAGTACTTC,CSALLGYEHPYEQYF
TRBV20-1,TRBJ2-2,14,few,-,TGCAGTGCTCCGCCCCTTAGTAACACCGGGGAGCTGTTTTTT,CSAPPLSNTGELFF
TRBV27,TRBJ2-7,17,-,TRBD2,TGTGCCAGCAGCCTCCGGGGGCTAGCGGGGGATTTCTACGAGCAGTACTTC,CASSLRGLAGDFYEQYF
TRBV7-8,TRBJ2-5,11,few,-,TGTGCCAGCAGGGACCAAGAGACCCAGTACTTC,CASRDQETQYF
TRBV6-2/TRBV6-3,TRBJ1-5,15,few,TRBD1,TGTGCCAGCAGTTACTCGACAGGGGGCAATCAGCCCCAGCATTTT,CASSYSTGGNQPQHF
TRBV4-1,TRBJ1-1,13,-,-,TGCGCCAGCAGCCCCGAGGAGGGGACAGAAGCTTTCTTT,CASSPEEGTEAFF
TRBV25-1,TRBJ2-1,13,few,-,TGTGCCAGCAGTGGACACAGGGCCAATGAGCAGTTCTTC,CASSGHRANEQFF
TRBV6-1,TRBJ1-1,15,-,-,TGTGCCAGCAGTGAAGCGGTGAGGGGGAACACTGAAGCTTTCTTT,CASSEAVRGNTEAFF
TRBV6-5,TRBJ2-1,13,-,-,TGTGCCAGCAGTTACACTCAGGGAGATGAGCAGTTCTTC,CASSYTQGDEQFF